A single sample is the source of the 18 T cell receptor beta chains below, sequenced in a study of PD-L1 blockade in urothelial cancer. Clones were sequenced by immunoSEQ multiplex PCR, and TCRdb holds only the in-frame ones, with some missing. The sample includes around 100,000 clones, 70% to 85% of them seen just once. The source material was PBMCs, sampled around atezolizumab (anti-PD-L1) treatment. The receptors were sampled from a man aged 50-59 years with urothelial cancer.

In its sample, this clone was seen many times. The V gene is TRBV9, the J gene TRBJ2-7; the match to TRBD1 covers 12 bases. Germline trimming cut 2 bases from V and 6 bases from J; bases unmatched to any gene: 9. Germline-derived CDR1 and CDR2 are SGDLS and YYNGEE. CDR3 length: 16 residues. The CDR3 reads CASSVGTGGSSGEQYF. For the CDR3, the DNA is TGTGCCAGCAGCGTCGGGACAGGGGGCTCCTCGGGCGAGCAGTACTTC. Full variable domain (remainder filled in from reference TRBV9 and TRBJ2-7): DSGVTQTPKHLITATGQRVTLRCSPRSGDLSVYWYQQSLDQGLQFLIQYYNGEERAKGNILERFSAQQFPDLHSELNLSSLELGDSALYFCASSVGTGGSSGEQYFGPGTRLTVT.

For the CDR3, the DNA is TGCGCCAGCAGCCAGTCCGCAACAAGCTACGGGGGCACCGGGGAGCTGTTTTTT. Protein: CASSQSATSYGGTGELFF. J is TRBJ2-2 and V is TRBV4-1; D may be TRBD2 (6 bases). The ends were cut back, 3 bases at V and 4 bases at J, with 21 bases in the middle. The CDR3 covers 18 residues. The germline CDR1 and CDR2 sequences are MGHRA and YSYEKL.

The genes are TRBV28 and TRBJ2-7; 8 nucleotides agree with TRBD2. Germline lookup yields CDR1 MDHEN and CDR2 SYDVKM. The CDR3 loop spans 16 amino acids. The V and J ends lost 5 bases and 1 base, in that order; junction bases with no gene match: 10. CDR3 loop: CASSAPGLGGSYEQYF. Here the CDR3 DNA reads TGTGCCAGCAGTGCTCCGGGACTAGGGGGATCCTACGAGCAGTACTTC. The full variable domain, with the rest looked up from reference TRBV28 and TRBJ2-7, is DVKVTQSSRYLVKRTGEKVFLECVQDMDHENMFWYRQDPGLGLRLIYFSYDVKMKEKGDIPEGYSVSREKKERFSLILESASTNQTSMYLCASSAPGLGGSYEQYFGPGTRLTVT.

CDR3 bases: TGTGCCAGCAGTCCACCCTCAGGGGGCTTTGGAAACACCATATATTTT. This gives the protein CASSPPSGGFGNTIYF. The chain employs TRBV28 and TRBJ1-3; 8 nucleotides align to TRBD1. V dropped 5 bases and J dropped 3; count of bases not matched to a gene: 9. This CDR3 contains 16 residues. Per the germline V gene, CDR1 is MDHEN and CDR2 is SYDVKM.

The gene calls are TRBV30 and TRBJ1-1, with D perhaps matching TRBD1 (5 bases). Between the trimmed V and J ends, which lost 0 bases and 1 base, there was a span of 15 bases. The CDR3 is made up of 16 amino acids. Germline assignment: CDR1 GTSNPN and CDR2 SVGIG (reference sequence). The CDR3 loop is CAWSVGKWRGNTEAFF. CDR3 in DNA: TGTGCCTGGAGTGTAGGTAAATGGAGGGGGAACACTGAAGCTTTCTTT.

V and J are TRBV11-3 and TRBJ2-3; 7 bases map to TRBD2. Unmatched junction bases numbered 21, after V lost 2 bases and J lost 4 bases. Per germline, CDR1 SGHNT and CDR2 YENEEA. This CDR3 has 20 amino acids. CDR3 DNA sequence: TGTGCCAGCAGCTTAACGGTTAACCGGCGGGAGAGTAGCAGGGCAGATACGCAGTATTTT. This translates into CASSLTVNRRESSRADTQYF. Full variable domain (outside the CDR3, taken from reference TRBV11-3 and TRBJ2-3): EAGVVQSPRYKIIEKKQPVAFWCNPISGHNTLYWYLQNLGQGPELLIRYENEEAVDDSQLPKDRFSAERLKGVDSTLKIQPAELGDSAVYLCASSLTVNRRESSRADTQYFGPGTRLTVL.

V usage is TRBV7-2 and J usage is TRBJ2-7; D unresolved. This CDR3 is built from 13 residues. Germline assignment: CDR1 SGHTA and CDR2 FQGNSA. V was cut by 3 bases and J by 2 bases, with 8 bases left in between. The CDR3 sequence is CASSFSSAYEQYF. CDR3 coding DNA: TGTGCCAGCAGCTTTTCTTCAGCCTACGAGCAGTACTTC.

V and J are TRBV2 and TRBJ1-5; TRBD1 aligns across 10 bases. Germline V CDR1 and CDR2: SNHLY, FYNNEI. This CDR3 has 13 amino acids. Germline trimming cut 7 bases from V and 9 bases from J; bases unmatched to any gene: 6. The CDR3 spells CASTGRTGGPQHF. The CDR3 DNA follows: TGTGCCAGCACCGGAAGGACAGGGGGGCCCCAGCATTTT.

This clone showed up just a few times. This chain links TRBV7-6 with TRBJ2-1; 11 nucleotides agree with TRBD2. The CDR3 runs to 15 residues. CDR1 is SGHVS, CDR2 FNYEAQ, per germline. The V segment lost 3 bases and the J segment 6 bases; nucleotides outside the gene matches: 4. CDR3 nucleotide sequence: TGTGCCAGCAGCTTCTTAGCGGGAGGGCCCAATGAGCAGTTCTTC. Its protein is CASSFLAGGPNEQFF.

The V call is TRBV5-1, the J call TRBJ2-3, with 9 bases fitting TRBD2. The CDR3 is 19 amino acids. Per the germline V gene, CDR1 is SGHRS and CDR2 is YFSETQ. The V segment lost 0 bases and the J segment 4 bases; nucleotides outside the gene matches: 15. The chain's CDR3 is CASSLAPASGNPSADTQYF. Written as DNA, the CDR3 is TGCGCCAGCAGCTTGGCCCCCGCTAGCGGGAACCCAAGCGCAGATACGCAGTATTTT.

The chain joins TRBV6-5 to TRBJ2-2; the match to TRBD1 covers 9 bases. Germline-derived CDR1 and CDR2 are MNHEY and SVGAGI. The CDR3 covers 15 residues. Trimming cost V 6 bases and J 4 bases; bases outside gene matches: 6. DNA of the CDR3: TGTGCCAGCAGCTGGGACAGGGCAGGCACCGGGGAGCTGTTTTTT. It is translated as CASSWDRAGTGELFF.

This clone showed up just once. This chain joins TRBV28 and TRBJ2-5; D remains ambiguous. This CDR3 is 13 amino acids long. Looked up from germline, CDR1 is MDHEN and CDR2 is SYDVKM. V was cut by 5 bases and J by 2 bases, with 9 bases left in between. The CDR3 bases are TGTGCCAGCAGTCCCCGACTTCAAGAGACCCAGTACTTC. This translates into CASSPRLQETQYF.

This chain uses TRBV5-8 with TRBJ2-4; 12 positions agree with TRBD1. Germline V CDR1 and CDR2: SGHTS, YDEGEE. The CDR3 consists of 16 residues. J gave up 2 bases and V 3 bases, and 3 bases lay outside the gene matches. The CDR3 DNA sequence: TGTGCCAGCAGCTGGGGACAGGGGGCCCCCAAAAACATTCAGTACTTC. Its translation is CASSWGQGAPKNIQYF.

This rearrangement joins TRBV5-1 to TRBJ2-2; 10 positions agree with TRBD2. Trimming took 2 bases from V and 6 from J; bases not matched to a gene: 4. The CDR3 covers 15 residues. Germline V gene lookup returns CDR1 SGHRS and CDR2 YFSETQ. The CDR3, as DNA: TGCGCCAGCAGCTTTCCAGCGGGAGGGGCCGGGGAGCTGTTTTTT. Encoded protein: CASSFPAGGAGELFF.

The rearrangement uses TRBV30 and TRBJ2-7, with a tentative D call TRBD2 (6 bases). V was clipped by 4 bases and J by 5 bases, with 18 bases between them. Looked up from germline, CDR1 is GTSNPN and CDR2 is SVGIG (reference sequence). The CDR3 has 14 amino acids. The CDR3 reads CAWNRGVWGDEQYF. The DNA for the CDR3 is TGTGCCTGGAACCGCGGGGTGTGGGGTGACGAGCAGTACTTC.

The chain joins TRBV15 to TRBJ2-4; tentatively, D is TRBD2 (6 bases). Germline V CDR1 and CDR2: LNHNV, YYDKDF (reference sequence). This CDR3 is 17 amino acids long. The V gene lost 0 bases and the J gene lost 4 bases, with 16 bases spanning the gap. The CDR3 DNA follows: TGTGCCACCAGCAGAGAGGAGGGCAAGAGCCTTAAAAACATTCAGTACTTC. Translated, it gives CATSREEGKSLKNIQYF.

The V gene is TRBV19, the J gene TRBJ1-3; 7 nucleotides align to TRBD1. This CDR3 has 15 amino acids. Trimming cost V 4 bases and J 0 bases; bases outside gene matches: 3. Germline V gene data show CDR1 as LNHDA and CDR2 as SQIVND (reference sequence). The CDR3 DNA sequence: TGTGCCAGTAGTACCGGGGACAGCTCTGGAAACACCATATATTTT. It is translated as CASSTGDSSGNTIYF. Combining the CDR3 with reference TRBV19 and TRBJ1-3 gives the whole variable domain DGGITQSPKYLFRKEGQNVTLSCEQNLNHDAMYWYRQDPGQGLRLIYYSQIVNDFQKGDIAEGYSVSREKKESFPLTVTSAQKNPTAFYLCASSTGDSSGNTIYFGEGSWLTVV.

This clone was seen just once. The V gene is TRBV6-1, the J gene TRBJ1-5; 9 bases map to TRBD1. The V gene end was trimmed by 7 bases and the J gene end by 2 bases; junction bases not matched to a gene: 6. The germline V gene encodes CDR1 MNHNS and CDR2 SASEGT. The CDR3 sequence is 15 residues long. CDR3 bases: TGTGCCAGCAAGCACACAGGGGGCCGCAATCAGCCCCAGCATTTT. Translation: CASKHTGGRNQPQHF.